These 22 T cell receptor beta chains were sequenced from one sample in a study of shared clonotypes between healthy human individuals. The method was immunoSEQ multiplex PCR; TCRdb's version includes in-frame clones alone and lacks a portion of them. This table has approximately 2.3 million clones, approximately 95% appearing once. The sample consisted of naive CD4+ T cells from PBMCs. Subset of the sample: CD45RA+ positively selected. These receptors originate from a man aged 18-30 years in good health. Some clones in this sample may be carry-over from other donors' samples.

This clone was detected a few times. J is TRBJ1-1 and V is TRBV18; D is unclear. Germline lookup yields CDR1 KGHSH and CDR2 LQKENI. V was trimmed by 6 bases and J by 1 base, leaving 12 bases between them. The CDR3 is 14 amino acids. DNA for the CDR3: TGTGCCAGCTCCCTGAACGACCAGAACACTGAAGCTTTCTTT. Encoded protein: CASSLNDQNTEAFF.

V and J are TRBV5-1 and TRBJ2-7; 9 bases align to TRBD2. The CDR3 is made up of 16 amino acids. With V trimmed by 0 bases and J by 2 bases, 6 bases remained unmatched. Germline loops: CDR1 SGHRS, CDR2 YFSETQ. CDR3 nucleotides: TGCGCCAGCAGCTTGGGAGCTAGCGGGGCCCCCTACGAGCAGTACTTC. Translating gives CASSLGASGAPYEQYF.

The chain combines TRBV18 with TRBJ2-5; TRBD1 matches at 10 bases. The CDR3 spans 15 residues. Germline V lookup: CDR1 KGHSH, CDR2 LQKENI. The V gene end was trimmed by 6 bases and the J gene end by 5 bases; junction bases not matched to a gene: 9. The CDR3 reads CASSQRQGAGETQYF. The CDR3 bases are TGTGCCAGCTCTCAGAGACAGGGGGCAGGGGAGACCCAGTACTTC.

The rearrangement joins TRBV19 to TRBJ2-7; perhaps TRBD1 as D (6 bases). The CDR3 runs 13 residues. Germline-derived CDR1 and CDR2 are LNHDA and SQIVND (reference sequence). V lost 6 bases to trimming and J lost 7 bases, with 16 bases between them. This CDR3 is CASSSSGVMEQYF. The CDR3 DNA reads TGTGCCAGTAGCTCCTCAGGGGTGATGGAGCAGTACTTC.

The chain recombines TRBV11-1 with TRBJ2-5; D is perhaps TRBD2 (6 bases). Between the trimmed V and J ends, which lost 7 bases and 5 bases, there was a span of 17 bases. The CDR3 totals 14 residues. Germline-derived CDR1 and CDR2 are SGHAT and FQDESV (reference sequence). CDR3: CASTSPNSGETQYF. The CDR3 bases are TGTGCCAGCACCTCTCCAAACAGCGGGGAGACCCAGTACTTC. Complete variable domain (other parts from reference TRBV11-1 and TRBJ2-5): EAEVAQSPRYKITEKSQAVAFWCDPISGHATLYWYRQILGQGPELLVQFQDESVVDDSQLPKDRFSAERLKGVDSTLKIQPAELGDSAMYLCASTSPNSGETQYFGPGTRLLVL.

The sample holds one count of this clone. CDR3 coding DNA: TGTGCCATTAGACGGACGACTATGAACACTGAAGCTTTCTTT. It translates to CAIRRTTMNTEAFF. The V call is TRBV10-3, the J call TRBJ1-1; D gene unclear. The CDR3 consists of 14 residues. CDR1 is ENHRY and CDR2 is SYGVKD in the germline V gene. Deletions cut 9 bases from V and 0 bases from J, with 14 bases between.

The chain couples TRBV5-1 to TRBJ2-1, with 7 bases that match TRBD2. V was pared by 6 bases and J by 7 bases, with 13 bases of the junction left unmatched. This CDR3 is 15 amino acids long. CDR1 is SGHRS and CDR2 is YFSETQ in the germline V gene. CDR3 residues: CASTAVAGARNEQFF. CDR3 in DNA: TGCGCCAGCACCGCCGTCGCGGGAGCTAGGAATGAGCAGTTCTTC.

The rearrangement joins TRBV5-1 to TRBJ1-2; D might be TRBD1 (6 bases). The germline V and J ends were trimmed by 1 base and 5 bases, with 12 bases remaining between them. The CDR3 runs 14 residues. Germline V gene data show CDR1 as SGHRS and CDR2 as YFSETQ. The CDR3 DNA reads TGCGCCAGCAGCTTGTCTAGGAGGGGGTATGGCTACACCTTC. Amino acids: CASSLSRRGYGYTF.

The chain links TRBV11-2 to TRBJ2-5; the match to TRBD1 covers 9 bases. The junction had 7 bases not matched to a gene; V was cut back by 4 bases and J by 1 base. Germline CDR1 and CDR2: SGHAT and FQNNGV. This CDR3 spans 16 amino acids. The CDR3 sequence: CASSSGDRAPQETQYF. For the CDR3, the DNA is TGTGCCAGCAGCTCAGGGGACAGGGCACCCCAAGAGACCCAGTACTTC. Supplemented by reference TRBV11-2 and TRBJ2-5, the full variable domain reads EAGVAQSPRYKIIEKRQSVAFWCNPISGHATLYWYQQILGQGPKLLIQFQNNGVVDDSQLPKDRFSAERLKGVDSTLKIQPAKLEDSAVYLCASSSGDRAPQETQYFGPGTRLLVL.

The rearrangement uses TRBV15 and TRBJ2-7, with D perhaps TRBD1 (6 bases). There are 16 residues in the CDR3. Germline V gene data show CDR1 as LNHNV and CDR2 as YYDKDF (reference sequence). Trimming took 0 bases from V and 3 from J, leaving 15 bases between them. The CDR3 coding sequence is TGTGCCACCAGCAGAGACCTAACAGGGAGCGGCTACGAGCAGTACTTC. It translates to CATSRDLTGSGYEQYF.

The gene calls are TRBV28 and TRBJ1-1, with D maybe TRBD1 (6 bases). The germline V gene has CDR1 MDHEN and CDR2 SYDVKM. CDR3 length equals 15 residues. Trimming took 5 bases from V and 0 from J, leaving 13 bases between them. DNA of the CDR3: TGTGCCAGCAGTCCGGGGGGGGCTGTGAACACTGAAGCTTTCTTT. It specifies CASSPGGAVNTEAFF.

V is TRBV29-1 and J is TRBJ2-7; D remains unclear. This CDR3 has 12 residues. Germline CDR1 and CDR2: SQVTM and ANQGSEA. V gave up 4 bases and J gave up 3 bases, with 10 bases separating them. CDR3 sequence: CSVGGTDYEQYF. CDR3 DNA sequence: TGCAGCGTTGGGGGAACTGACTACGAGCAGTACTTC.

To note about this clone: Within the sample, other DNA sequences also encode this same CDR3. The chain links TRBV20-1 to TRBJ2-1; the D is unclear. V was clipped by 3 bases and J by 7 bases, with 7 bases between them. There are 11 residues in the CDR3. Germline assignment: CDR1 DFQATT and CDR2 SNEGSKA (reference sequence). The CDR3 coding sequence is TGCAGTGCTAGTCGGCGGAATGAGCAGTTCTTC. Protein: CSASRRNEQFF.

The chain carries TRBV27 and TRBJ2-7; 13 nucleotides line up with TRBD2. The CDR3 loop spans 16 amino acids. Germline CDR1 reads MNHEY; CDR2 reads SMNVEV (reference sequence). V lost 5 bases to trimming and J lost 4 bases; unmatched junction nucleotides: 8. CDR3 sequence (DNA): TGTGCCAGCAGTACCCGGACTAGCGGGAGTTGGTACGAGCAGTACTTC. Amino acid sequence: CASSTRTSGSWYEQYF.

The chain couples TRBV23-1 to TRBJ2-2, with 12 nucleotides matching TRBD2. TRBV23-1 is an open reading frame whose function is uncertain. The CDR3 spans 20 residues. Losses at the gene ends were 4 bases for V and 3 bases for J; bases not matched to a gene: 15. CDR3 bases: TGCGCCAGCAGTCCAAGACTAGCGGGAGACCACACGGAAGACACCGGGGAGCTGTTTTTT. This codes for CASSPRLAGDHTEDTGELFF.

This clone was seen a single time. This chain connects TRBV5-1 to TRBJ2-1, with a possible D match to TRBD1 (6 bases). This CDR3 is 14 amino acids long. Germline V gene data show CDR1 as SGHRS and CDR2 as YFSETQ. V was trimmed by 2 bases and J by 5 bases, leaving 11 bases between them. The CDR3 bases are TGCGCCAGCAGCTTAAACAGGGCCCACAATGAGCAGTTCTTC. Its translation: CASSLNRAHNEQFF.

The chain recombines TRBV5-1 with TRBJ2-1; TRBD2 aligns across 7 bases. With V trimmed by 2 bases and J by 2 bases, 7 bases remained unmatched. The CDR3 runs 16 residues. Germline values: CDR1 SGHRS, CDR2 YFSETQ. The CDR3 region is CASSFPWEGPYNEQFF. Written as DNA, the CDR3 is TGCGCCAGCAGCTTCCCTTGGGAGGGCCCCTACAATGAGCAGTTCTTC.

This clone was seen more than once but under ten times. V gene TRBV5-1 combines with J gene TRBJ1-5; 10 bases fit TRBD1. This CDR3 contains 14 residues. Germline assignment: CDR1 SGHRS and CDR2 YFSETQ. V dropped 4 bases and J dropped 5; count of bases not matched to a gene: 3. CDR3 DNA: TGCGCCAGCAGCCAGGGGACAGGGGATCAGCCCCAGCATTTT. This sequence encodes CASSQGTGDQPQHF.

The J gene is TRBJ1-2, the V gene TRBV29-1; D may be TRBD1 (5 bases). V gave up 4 bases and J gave up 4 bases, with 10 bases separating them. Germline CDR1 is SQVTM and CDR2 is ANQGSEA. CDR3 length: 12 amino acids. CDR3: CSVVRVRYGYTF. As DNA, the CDR3 is TGCAGCGTTGTCAGGGTTCGCTATGGCTACACCTTC.

The CDR3 sequence is CASSFQAALQETQYF. For the CDR3, the DNA is TGTGCCAGCAGCTTTCAAGCGGCCCTTCAAGAGACCCAGTACTTC. The rearrangement links TRBV7-2 to TRBJ2-5, with D maybe TRBD2 (5 bases). The CDR3 length is 15 residues. The germline CDR1 and CDR2 sequences are SGHTA and FQGNSA. Trimming removed 3 bases at V and 2 bases at J, with 13 bases between. Using reference TRBV7-2 and TRBJ2-5 for the parts outside the CDR3, the full variable domain is GAGVSQSPSNKVTEKGKDVELRCDPISGHTALYWYRQSLGQGLEFLIYFQGNSAPDKSGLPSDRFSAERTGGSVSTLTIQRTQQEDSAVYLCASSFQAALQETQYFGPGTRLLVL.

The chain combines TRBV27 with TRBJ2-7; D perhaps matches TRBD2 (5 bases). This CDR3 has 15 residues. Trimming removed 4 bases from V and 1 base from J, with 14 bases in between. The V gene's germline CDR1 is MNHEY and CDR2 SMNVEV (reference sequence). Written as DNA, the CDR3 is TGTGCCAGCAGTTATTCGGGAACCCAATCCTACGAGCAGTACTTC. Its protein product is CASSYSGTQSYEQYF.

V is TRBV25-1 and J is TRBJ2-1, with 7 bases fitting TRBD1. The CDR3 totals 16 residues. With 8 bases clipped from V and 6 bases from J, the junction kept 16 bases outside the gene matches. Per the germline V gene, CDR1 is MGHDK and CDR2 is SYGVNS. The CDR3 sequence is CASVTKGAQGPNEQFF. The CDR3 DNA reads TGTGCCAGCGTCACCAAGGGGGCCCAGGGTCCCAATGAGCAGTTCTTC.